The 19 T cell receptor beta chains presented below share a single source sample, sequenced in a study of T cell responses to AZD1222 COVID-19 vaccine. Here immunoSEQ multiplex PCR was the method, and the copy in TCRdb shows in-frame clones only, minus some. The top ten clones hold more than 4% of a sample with over 150,000 clones, around nine tenths of them seen once. The sequencing used peripheral blood, collected 28 days after the second AZD1222 dose. The receptors originated from an adult who received the AZD1222 COVID-19 vaccine.

The count of this clone is one. V usage is TRBV2 and J usage is TRBJ1-1, with 9 bases lining up with TRBD1. Germline CDR1 is SNHLY and CDR2 is FYNNEI. The CDR3 sequence is 16 residues long. V lost 6 bases, J lost 4 bases, and 12 bases stayed unmatched. The CDR3, as DNA: TGTGCCAGCAGCAGGACAGGGGATGGGTGGGTCACTGAAGCTTTCTTT. It codes for CASSRTGDGWVTEAFF.

The chain employs TRBV5-1 and TRBJ2-3; D might be TRBD2 (6 bases). V lost 6 bases and J lost 7, with 18 bases in between. Germline V gene lookup returns CDR1 SGHRS and CDR2 YFSETQ. This CDR3 has 14 residues. CDR3 protein: CASNSGGERYTQYF. The DNA for the CDR3 is TGCGCCAGCAACTCAGGAGGGGAGAGATATACGCAGTATTTT.

The rearrangement uses TRBV6-5 and TRBJ1-6; tentatively, D is TRBD1 (5 bases). This CDR3 comprises 16 residues. Between the trimmed V and J ends, which lost 2 bases and 5 bases, there was a span of 13 bases. The germline gives CDR1 MNHEY, CDR2 SVGAGI. CDR3 DNA: TGTGCCAGCAGTTACGAGGCAGGGAGAGATAATTCACCCCTCCACTTT. Residues: CASSYEAGRDNSPLHF.

The chain uses TRBV4-2 and TRBJ2-1; D ambiguous. Deletions cut 0 bases from V and 6 bases from J, with 9 bases between. The CDR3 contains 14 residues. Germline CDR1 LGHNA, CDR2 YNFKEQ. In DNA form, the CDR3 reads TGTGCCAGCAGCCAAGATGTCTCGGGCAATGAGCAGTTCTTC. The encoded protein is CASSQDVSGNEQFF.

The chain couples TRBV27 to TRBJ2-7, with TRBD1 matching 10 bases. The V gene's germline CDR1 is MNHEY and CDR2 SMNVEV (reference sequence). After removal of 5 bases from V and 2 bases from J, the junction contained 9 bases not matched to a gene. The CDR3 has 16 amino acids. The CDR3 spells CASSPGTGDLPYEQYF. As DNA, the CDR3 is TGTGCCAGCAGTCCCGGGACAGGGGACCTCCCCTACGAGCAGTACTTC.

The rearrangement joins TRBV7-8 to TRBJ1-2; D is uncertain. The germline V gene has CDR1 SGHVS and CDR2 FQNEAQ. Trimming left V 1 base short and J 8 bases short, with 17 bases between. This CDR3 is 15 amino acids long. The DNA for the CDR3 is TGTGCCAGCAGCTTAGTCCCGGGCACGGGCTACGGCTACACCTTC. Protein product: CASSLVPGTGYGYTF.

This clone was counted once. The chain uses TRBV2 and TRBJ1-5, with 8 bases identical to TRBD1. V shed 5 bases and J 7 bases; nucleotides not matched to a gene: 10. The germline CDR1 and CDR2 sequences are SNHLY and FYNNEI. CDR3 length equals 15 residues. CDR3: CASSPGQGAGQPQHF. DNA for the CDR3: TGTGCCAGCAGTCCTGGACAGGGAGCGGGACAGCCCCAGCATTTT.

The V gene is TRBV7-9, the J gene TRBJ2-7; TRBD1 aligns across 8 bases. Germline assignment: CDR1 SEHNR and CDR2 FQNEAQ (reference sequence). CDR3 length: 15 residues. The J segment lost 3 bases and the V segment lost 5 bases, leaving 9 bases of the junction unmatched. In DNA, the CDR3 is TGTGCCAGCAGCCCTCCGACAGGGGACGTCTACGAGCAGTACTTC. Residues: CASSPPTGDVYEQYF. Variable domain in full (rest from reference TRBV7-9 and TRBJ2-7): DTGVSQNPRHKITKRGQNVTFRCDPISEHNRLYWYRQTLGQGPEFLTYFQNEAQLEKSRLLSDRFSAERPKGSFSTLEIQRTEQGDSAMYLCASSPPTGDVYEQYFGPGTRLTVT.

This sequence joins TRBV19 and TRBJ2-2, with no clear D. The CDR3 totals 14 residues. V was trimmed by 1 base and J by 2 bases, leaving 5 bases between them. From germline, CDR1 is LNHDA and CDR2 SQIVND (reference sequence). The CDR3 reads CASSIVRNTGELFF. In DNA, the CDR3 is TGTGCCAGTAGTATAGTTAGAAACACCGGGGAGCTGTTTTTT.

The rearrangement links TRBV5-1 to TRBJ1-1, with D possibly TRBD1 on 5 matching bases. Trimming stripped 0 bases from V and 2 bases from J, with 14 bases between. This CDR3 is 16 amino acids long. Germline V gives CDR1 SGHRS, CDR2 YFSETQ. In DNA, the CDR3 is TGCGCCAGCAGCTTGGGGACCCAGGGTGTAAACACTGAAGCTTTCTTT. Amino acid sequence: CASSLGTQGVNTEAFF.

The chain uses TRBV6-5 and TRBJ2-1; 8 nucleotides agree with TRBD1. Germline CDR1 reads MNHEY; CDR2 reads SVGAGI. This CDR3 comprises 15 residues. V shed 2 bases, J shed 7 bases, and the junction held 7 bases outside the gene matches. CDR3 sequence (DNA): TGTGCCAGCAGTTACCCCGGACAGGGTTGGAATGAGCAGTTCTTC. Translating gives CASSYPGQGWNEQFF.

This clone was detected once. The genes are TRBV12-5 and TRBJ2-3, with D perhaps TRBD1 (6 bases). Trimming pared 3 bases from V and 2 bases from J, leaving 12 bases between. The germline CDR1 and CDR2 sequences are LGHNT and FRNRAP. This CDR3 is built from 15 residues. CDR3 sequence reads: CASGFGQIYTDTQYF. In DNA form, the CDR3 reads TGTGCTAGTGGTTTTGGACAGATATACACAGATACGCAGTATTTT.

V is TRBV6-2 or TRBV6-3 and J is TRBJ1-5, with D possibly TRBD1 on 5 matching bases. Trimming took 5 bases from V and 1 from J, leaving 9 bases between them. The germline CDR1 and CDR2 sequences are MNHEY and SVGEGT. This CDR3 is 14 amino acids long. CDR3 in amino acids: CASSPEGSNQPQHF. The CDR3 DNA follows: TGTGCCAGCAGTCCCGAGGGGAGCAATCAGCCCCAGCATTTT.

The rearrangement links TRBV9 to TRBJ1-1; no reliable D call. The CDR3 is 15 residues long. Germline V CDR1 and CDR2: SGDLS, YYNGEE. V was clipped by 0 bases and J by 8 bases, with 17 bases between them. CDR3 coding DNA: TGTGCCAGCAGCGTAGGTGGAGGGCAAGGGAAGGAAGCTTTCTTT. Translation: CASSVGGGQGKEAFF.

This rearrangement joins TRBV30 to TRBJ1-2; D is undetermined. CDR1 and CDR2 (germline): GTSNPN, SVGIG (reference sequence). V dropped 0 bases and J dropped 8 bases, with 13 bases sitting between them. The CDR3 has 13 residues. The CDR3 DNA follows: TGTGCCTGGAGTGTAACGGCTTCTGCGGGCTACACCTTC. Protein sequence: CAWSVTASAGYTF.

The J gene is TRBJ2-7, the V gene TRBV5-1, with D maybe TRBD2 (5 bases). The germline V gene has CDR1 SGHRS and CDR2 YFSETQ. V shed 4 bases and J shed 3 bases, with 11 bases lying between them. The CDR3 length is 13 residues. The CDR3 sequence: CASSRTDGYEQYF. CDR3 nucleotide sequence: TGCGCCAGCAGCCGGACTGACGGCTACGAGCAGTACTTC.

The table lists this clone with a few counts. The V call is TRBV7-2, the J call TRBJ2-1; D unresolved. This CDR3 contains 16 residues. The ends were cut back, 0 bases at V and 4 bases at J, with 13 bases in the middle. CDR1 is SGHTA, CDR2 FQGNSA, per germline. CDR3: CASSLAPKTSYNEQFF. The CDR3 coding sequence is TGTGCCAGCAGCTTAGCCCCAAAAACAAGTTACAATGAGCAGTTCTTC.

This chain joins TRBV20-1 and TRBJ2-5; 7 nucleotides align to TRBD2. CDR3 length: 14 amino acids. V shed 3 bases, J shed 2 bases, and the junction held 6 bases outside the gene matches. Germline CDR1 and CDR2: DFQATT and SNEGSKA (reference sequence). CDR3 sequence reads: CSASVPRGQETQYF. CDR3 nucleotide sequence: TGCAGTGCTAGTGTTCCGCGGGGGCAAGAGACCCAGTACTTC.

This sequence joins TRBV7-8 and TRBJ1-1, with D uncertain. The CDR3 runs to 14 residues. CDR1 and CDR2 (germline): SGHVS, FQNEAQ. The V end was cut by 2 bases, the J end by 1 base, with 8 bases between. For the CDR3, the DNA is TGTGCCAGCAGCTTACGCCTACCGAACACTGAAGCTTTCTTT. This gives the protein CASSLRLPNTEAFF.